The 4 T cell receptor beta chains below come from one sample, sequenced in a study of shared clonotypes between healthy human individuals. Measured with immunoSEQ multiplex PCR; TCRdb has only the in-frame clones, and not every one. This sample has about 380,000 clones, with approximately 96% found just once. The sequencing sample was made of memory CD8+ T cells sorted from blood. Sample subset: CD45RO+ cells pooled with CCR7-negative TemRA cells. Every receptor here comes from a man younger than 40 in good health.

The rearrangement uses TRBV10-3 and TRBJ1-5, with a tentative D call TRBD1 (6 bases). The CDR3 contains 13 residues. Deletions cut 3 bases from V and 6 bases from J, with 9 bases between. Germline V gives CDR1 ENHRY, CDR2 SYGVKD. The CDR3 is CAISDRGGQPQHF. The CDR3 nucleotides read TGTGCCATCAGTGACAGGGGAGGTCAGCCCCAGCATTTT.

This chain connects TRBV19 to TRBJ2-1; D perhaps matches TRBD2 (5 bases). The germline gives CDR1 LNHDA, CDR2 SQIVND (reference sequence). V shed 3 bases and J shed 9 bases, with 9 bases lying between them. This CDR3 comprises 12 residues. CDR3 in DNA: TGTGCCAGTAGTATTTCTAGCCTTGAGCAGTTCTTC. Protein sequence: CASSISSLEQFF. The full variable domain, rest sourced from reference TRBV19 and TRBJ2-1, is DGGITQSPKYLFRKEGQNVTLSCEQNLNHDAMYWYRQDPGQGLRLIYYSQIVNDFQKGDIAEGYSVSREKKESFPLTVTSAQKNPTAFYLCASSISSLEQFFGPGTRLTVL.

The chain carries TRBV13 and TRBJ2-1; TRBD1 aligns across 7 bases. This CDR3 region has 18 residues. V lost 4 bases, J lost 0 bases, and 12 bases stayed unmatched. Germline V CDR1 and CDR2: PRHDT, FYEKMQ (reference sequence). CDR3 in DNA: TGTGCCAGCAGCTCCGCCCCGACAGGGTCAGGCTCCTACAATGAGCAGTTCTTC. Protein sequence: CASSSAPTGSGSYNEQFF. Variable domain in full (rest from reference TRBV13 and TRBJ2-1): AAGVIQSPRHLIKEKRETATLKCYPIPRHDTVYWYQQGPGQDPQFLISFYEKMQSDKGSIPDRFSAQQFSDYHSELNMSSLELGDSALYFCASSSAPTGSGSYNEQFFGPGTRLTVL.

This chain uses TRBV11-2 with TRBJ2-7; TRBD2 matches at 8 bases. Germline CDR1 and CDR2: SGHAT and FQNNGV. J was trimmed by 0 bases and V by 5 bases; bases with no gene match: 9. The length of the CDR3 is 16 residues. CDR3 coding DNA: TGTGCCAGCAGCCCACGGGGAGCGGGAGTCTCCTACGAGCAGTACTTC. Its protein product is CASSPRGAGVSYEQYF.